These 8 T cell receptor beta chains originate from one sample sequenced in a study of blood T cell repertoires in COVID-19. TCRdb keeps only in-frame clones here, not all; method: immunoSEQ multiplex PCR. The sample carries approximately 320,000 clones, roughly 90% recorded once. Sequenced material: PBMCs or T cells enriched from blood (not recorded which). These receptor sequences come from a man in his 60s who had recovered from COVID-19.

This clone appeared a single time. The chain carries TRBV3-1 (or the pseudogene TRBV3-2) and TRBJ1-6; D ambiguous. Germline CDR1 reads LGHDT; CDR2 reads YNNKEL (reference sequence). V lost 3 bases and J lost 6, with 9 bases in between. This CDR3 region has 14 residues. In DNA form, the CDR3 reads TGTGCCAGCAGCCATGGACTGCCTAATTCACCCCTCCACTTT. Its translation: CASSHGLPNSPLHF.

The rearrangement uses TRBV12-3 or TRBV12-4 and TRBJ1-2; D gene ambiguous. The CDR3 has 13 residues. The ends were cut back, 1 base at V and 8 bases at J, with 11 bases in the middle. The CDR3 coding sequence is TGTGCCAGCAGTTTAGAGCGAGCGTACGGCTACACCTTC. Translated, it gives CASSLERAYGYTF.

The rearrangement links TRBV6-5 to TRBJ2-1; TRBD2 might be the D (5 bases). V dropped 5 bases and J dropped 11 bases, with 22 bases sitting between them. CDR3 length: 15 amino acids. Germline assignment: CDR1 MNHEY and CDR2 SVGAGI. The CDR3 spells CASSTLRVVGSQQFF. In DNA, the CDR3 is TGTGCCAGCAGTACCTTGAGGGTCGTAGGGAGCCAGCAGTTCTTC.

The V gene is TRBV29-1, the J gene TRBJ2-1; a possible D gene is TRBD1 (6 bases). The CDR3 totals 11 residues. The V end lost 4 bases, the J end lost 13 bases, and 14 bases lay between the germline ends. Germline V CDR1 and CDR2: SQVTM, ANQGSEA. DNA for the CDR3: TGCAGCGTTGGGGCTGGGGGCCCTCAGTTCTTC. Its translation: CSVGAGGPQFF.

This chain joins TRBV5-1 and TRBJ1-2, with TRBD1 as a possible D gene (5 bases). Deletions cut 2 bases from V and 3 bases from J, with 8 bases between. CDR3 size: 13 residues. In germline, CDR1 is SGHRS, CDR2 YFSETQ. The CDR3 here is CASSFTGDYGYTF. CDR3 DNA sequence: TGCGCCAGCAGCTTCACAGGTGACTATGGCTACACCTTC.

V gene TRBV15 combines with J gene TRBJ1-3; 10 bases are a match to TRBD1. V was clipped by 0 bases and J by 2 bases; unmatched bases: 13. Germline V gene lookup returns CDR1 LNHNV and CDR2 YYDKDF (reference sequence). This CDR3 has 20 residues. The CDR3 sequence is CATSRDLPGQGRAAGNTIYF. The DNA of the CDR3 is TGTGCCACCAGCAGAGATCTACCGGGACAGGGGAGGGCCGCTGGAAACACCATATATTTT.

The V gene is TRBV4-2, the J gene TRBJ2-2; D remains unclear. V dropped 3 bases and J dropped 1 base, with 12 bases sitting between them. The CDR3 consists of 16 residues. The germline gives CDR1 LGHNA, CDR2 YNFKEQ. In DNA form, the CDR3 reads TGTGCCAGCAGCCAGGCCCCTCGTGGGAACACCGGGGAGCTGTTTTTT. Translation: CASSQAPRGNTGELFF.

The CDR3 loop is CASSFTRGARLNTEAFF. The CDR3 DNA reads as TGTGCCAGCAGTTTTACCCGTGGGGCAAGACTGAACACTGAAGCTTTCTTT. V and J are TRBV27 and TRBJ1-1; D may be TRBD1 (5 bases). The CDR3 extends over 17 amino acids. The germline gives CDR1 MNHEY, CDR2 SMNVEV (reference sequence). The V gene lost 3 bases and the J gene lost 0 bases, with 17 bases spanning the gap.